Listed below are T cell receptor beta chains from one sample, sequenced in a study of T cell repertoires in cytomegalovirus infection. These receptors' antigens are unknown. TCRdb processed the reads anew with MiXCR; each CDR3 protein has one entry. The sample lists about 500,000 distinct CDR3 sequences; about 33% were seen once. This sample comprised cultured PBMCs, obtained from culture after CMV antigen stimulation. The receptors here all came from a human donor in good health (CMV status not recorded). Some clones in this sample may be carry-over from other donors' samples. Both conserved end residues are part of each CDR3. The D gene is left open where the match is weak. Only part of the rows carry a size: once, few, many, or a class if the clone is expanded.

v_call: TRBV25-1
j_call: TRBJ1-5
clone_size: NA
d_call: NA
cdr3_nt: TGTGCCAGCAGTGACGGGCAGCGGAACCAGCCCCAGCATTTT
cdr3_aa: CASSDGQRNQPQHF

v_call: TRBV7-2
j_call: TRBJ2-1
clone_size: few
d_call: TRBD2
cdr3_nt: TGTGCCAGCAGCTTAGGGGCCGGGACTAGCGGATACAATGAGCAGTTCTTC
cdr3_aa: CASSLGAGTSGYNEQFF

v_call: TRBV15
j_call: TRBJ1-3
clone_size: few
d_call: NA
cdr3_nt: TGTGCCACCAGCAGGGCGAGCACTGGAAACACCATATATTTT
cdr3_aa: CATSRASTGNTIYF

v_call: TRBV5-1
j_call: TRBJ2-7
clone_size: many
d_call: TRBD2
cdr3_nt: TGCGCCAGCAGCCCAAGTCCCAGCGGGAGTCCCCAGCAGTACTTC
cdr3_aa: CASSPSPSGSPQQYF

v_call: TRBV3-1
j_call: TRBJ2-7
clone_size: few
d_call: NA
cdr3_nt: TGTGCCAGCAGCCAAGAAGGGCGTAGGAGAGGATACGAGCAGTACTTC
cdr3_aa: CASSQEGRRRGYEQYF

v_call: TRBV20-1
j_call: TRBJ1-6
clone_size: few
d_call: NA
cdr3_nt: TGCAGTGCATTCTCGAGGGTCTCCTATAATTCACCCCTCCACTTT
cdr3_aa: CSAFSRVSYNSPLHF

v_call: TRBV29-1
j_call: TRBJ1-2
clone_size: NA
d_call: NA
cdr3_nt: TGCAGCGTTGAGGCACAGGGCGTCTATGGCTACACCTTC
cdr3_aa: CSVEAQGVYGYTF

v_call: TRBV27
j_call: TRBJ1-6
clone_size: NA
d_call: TRBD1
cdr3_nt: TGTGCCAGCAGTTACCGAGGGGGACAGTTGAATTCACCCCTCCACTTT
cdr3_aa: CASSYRGGQLNSPLHF

v_call: TRBV6-8
j_call: TRBJ1-6
clone_size: NA
d_call: NA
cdr3_nt: TGTGCCAGCAGTTACGGATATCAAGCAGGCTCGAATTCACCCCTCCACTTT
cdr3_aa: CASSYGYQAGSNSPLHF

v_call: TRBV7-2
j_call: TRBJ1-4
clone_size: NA
d_call: NA
cdr3_nt: TGTGCCAGCAGCCCCGGGACCTTTAGTGAAAAACTGTTTTTT
cdr3_aa: CASSPGTFSEKLFF

v_call: TRBV7-8
j_call: TRBJ1-2
clone_size: few
d_call: NA
cdr3_nt: TGTGCCAGCAGCTTCCCGACAGGAGATGGCTACACCTTC
cdr3_aa: CASSFPTGDGYTF

v_call: TRBV28
j_call: TRBJ2-2
clone_size: few
d_call: NA
cdr3_nt: TGTGCCAGCAGCCTTGGAGGTATATTGGAGGACACCGGGGAGCTGTTTTTT
cdr3_aa: CASSLGGILEDTGELFF

v_call: TRBV7-2
j_call: TRBJ1-6
clone_size: NA
d_call: TRBD1
cdr3_nt: TGTGCCAGCAGCTTAACTCTTAGTGGACAGGGACCCCATTCACCCCTCCACTTT
cdr3_aa: CASSLTLSGQGPHSPLHF

v_call: TRBV24-1
j_call: TRBJ2-3
clone_size: NA
d_call: NA
cdr3_nt: TGTGCCACCAGTGACTCCCAGACCGGCATGAGAGCAGATACGCAGTATTTT
cdr3_aa: CATSDSQTGMRADTQYF

v_call: TRBV6-2/TRBV6-3
j_call: TRBJ2-7
clone_size: NA
d_call: NA
cdr3_nt: TGTGCCAGCAGCAGAGACGCTTCCTACGAGCAGTACTTC
cdr3_aa: CASSRDASYEQYF

v_call: TRBV19
j_call: TRBJ1-5
clone_size: NA
d_call: NA
cdr3_nt: TGTGCCAGTAGTACCTCAGGACCAGACAAGCATTTT
cdr3_aa: CASSTSGPDKHF

v_call: TRBV7-2
j_call: TRBJ1-2
clone_size: NA
d_call: NA
cdr3_nt: TGTGCCAGCAGCTTAGCGGGGGATCGGACTAACTATGGCTACACCTTC
cdr3_aa: CASSLAGDRTNYGYTF

v_call: TRBV7-6
j_call: TRBJ2-5
clone_size: few
d_call: NA
cdr3_nt: TGTGCCAGCAGCTCGGGACGGAGCAGAGAGACCCAGTACTTC
cdr3_aa: CASSSGRSRETQYF

v_call: TRBV11-2
j_call: TRBJ1-2
clone_size: few
d_call: NA
cdr3_nt: TGTGCCAGCAGCTTAGCAGGACTCGCTAATGGCTACACCTTC
cdr3_aa: CASSLAGLANGYTF

v_call: TRBV10-3
j_call: TRBJ2-7
clone_size: NA
d_call: NA
cdr3_nt: TGTGCCACCGGAGGGGACGCAACCTACGAGCAGTACTTC
cdr3_aa: CATGGDATYEQYF

v_call: TRBV4-3
j_call: TRBJ2-5
clone_size: many
d_call: NA
cdr3_nt: TGCGCCAGCAGCCAAGACCTAGCAACAGAGACCCAGTACTTC
cdr3_aa: CASSQDLATETQYF

v_call: TRBV7-2
j_call: TRBJ2-1
clone_size: many
d_call: TRBD2
cdr3_nt: TGTGCCAGCAGCATGAGACTAGCGGACAATGAGCAGTTCTTC
cdr3_aa: CASSMRLADNEQFF

v_call: TRBV10-2
j_call: TRBJ2-1
clone_size: NA
d_call: NA
cdr3_nt: TGCGCCAGCAGTGAGTCCTCGATACTAAAACATGAGCAGTTCTTC
cdr3_aa: CASSESSILKHEQFF

v_call: TRBV20-1
j_call: TRBJ2-1
clone_size: NA
d_call: TRBD2
cdr3_nt: TGCAGTACAGAGCGGGAGTCGAATGAGCAGTTCTTC
cdr3_aa: CSTERESNEQFF

v_call: TRBV5-6
j_call: TRBJ1-1
clone_size: NA
d_call: NA
cdr3_nt: TGTGCCAGCAGCTCCCGCCCGGAGATGAACACTGAAGCTTTCTTT
cdr3_aa: CASSSRPEMNTEAFF

v_call: TRBV12-3/TRBV12-4
j_call: TRBJ1-1
clone_size: NA
d_call: NA
cdr3_nt: TGTGCCAGCAGTTTAGTCAGTAAAGCTTTCTTT
cdr3_aa: CASSLVSKAFF

v_call: TRBV12-3/TRBV12-4
j_call: TRBJ1-1
clone_size: few
d_call: NA
cdr3_nt: TGTGCCAGCAGTTTAGGGCAGGGCTTGAACACTGAAGCTTTCTTT
cdr3_aa: CASSLGQGLNTEAFF

v_call: TRBV7-6
j_call: TRBJ2-3
clone_size: few
d_call: TRBD2
cdr3_nt: TGTGCCAGCAGCGCCGGGACTAGCGGAGCAGATACGCAGTATTTT
cdr3_aa: CASSAGTSGADTQYF

v_call: TRBV14
j_call: TRBJ2-3
clone_size: NA
d_call: TRBD2
cdr3_nt: TGTGCCAGCAGCCAAGAATGGATAGCGGGAGGTCGGGCAGATACGCAGTATTTT
cdr3_aa: CASSQEWIAGGRADTQYF

v_call: TRBV19
j_call: TRBJ2-1
clone_size: NA
d_call: TRBD2
cdr3_nt: TGTGCCAGTAAAATTAGCGGGAGGTTAAATGAGCAGTTCTTC
cdr3_aa: CASKISGRLNEQFF

v_call: TRBV4-1
j_call: TRBJ2-1
clone_size: NA
d_call: TRBD2
cdr3_nt: TGCGCCAGCAGCCCTCGGGGGGGTACGAGGTACAATGAGCAGTTCTTC
cdr3_aa: CASSPRGGTRYNEQFF

v_call: TRBV30
j_call: TRBJ2-1
clone_size: few
d_call: NA
cdr3_nt: TGTGCCTGGACCGCCGACAGTTACAATGAGCAGTTCTTC
cdr3_aa: CAWTADSYNEQFF

v_call: TRBV6-2/TRBV6-3
j_call: TRBJ2-7
clone_size: few
d_call: NA
cdr3_nt: TGTGCCAGCTTGGGGAACTCCTACGAGCAGTACTTC
cdr3_aa: CASLGNSYEQYF

v_call: TRBV28
j_call: TRBJ1-1
clone_size: NA
d_call: NA
cdr3_nt: TGTGCCAGCAGTCTCGTATCAGTCACTGAAGCTTTCTTT
cdr3_aa: CASSLVSVTEAFF

v_call: TRBV29-1
j_call: TRBJ1-3
clone_size: NA
d_call: NA
cdr3_nt: TGCAGCGGAGCACAGAGCTCTGGAAACACCATATATTTT
cdr3_aa: CSGAQSSGNTIYF

v_call: TRBV28
j_call: TRBJ2-2
clone_size: once
d_call: TRBD2
cdr3_nt: TGTGCCAGCAGTTCAACGACTAGCGGGTCTATCGGGGAGCTGTTTTTT
cdr3_aa: CASSSTTSGSIGELFF

v_call: TRBV2
j_call: TRBJ1-5
clone_size: few
d_call: NA
cdr3_nt: TGTGCCAGCAGTGTATTTGAAAGGGGGCCCCAGCATTTT
cdr3_aa: CASSVFERGPQHF

v_call: TRBV6-5
j_call: TRBJ2-2
clone_size: few
d_call: NA
cdr3_nt: TGTGCCAGCAGTTACCTAGGCGGGGAGCTGTTTTTT
cdr3_aa: CASSYLGGELFF

v_call: TRBV19
j_call: TRBJ2-1
clone_size: NA
d_call: TRBD1
cdr3_nt: TGTGCCAGTAGTATAGCCGGGACAGCCATCAATGAGCAGTTCTTC
cdr3_aa: CASSIAGTAINEQFF

v_call: TRBV7-2
j_call: TRBJ2-1
clone_size: many
d_call: TRBD2
cdr3_nt: TGTGCCAGCAGCTTAGAAGCGGGAGAGTGGGGTGAGCAGTTCTTC
cdr3_aa: CASSLEAGEWGEQFF

v_call: TRBV7-2
j_call: TRBJ2-2
clone_size: many
d_call: NA
cdr3_nt: TGTGCCAGCAGCTCGGGACAAAACACCGGGGAGCTGTTTTTT
cdr3_aa: CASSSGQNTGELFF

v_call: TRBV12-3/TRBV12-4
j_call: TRBJ2-7
clone_size: many
d_call: TRBD1
cdr3_nt: TGTGCCAGCAGTTTCGACAGGGTCTACGAGCAGTACTTC
cdr3_aa: CASSFDRVYEQYF

v_call: TRBV5-1
j_call: TRBJ1-1
clone_size: NA
d_call: TRBD1
cdr3_nt: TGCGCCAGCAGCTTCTCAACAGGGGGCGCAACCGCTTTCTTT
cdr3_aa: CASSFSTGGATAFF

v_call: TRBV12-3/TRBV12-4
j_call: TRBJ2-2
clone_size: few
d_call: NA
cdr3_nt: TGTGCCAGCAGTTTAGTGATAAACACCGGGGAGCTGTTTTTT
cdr3_aa: CASSLVINTGELFF

v_call: TRBV6-5
j_call: TRBJ1-3
clone_size: NA
d_call: NA
cdr3_nt: TGTGCCAGCACCAGCGCTGGAAACACCATATATTTT
cdr3_aa: CASTSAGNTIYF